The entry that follows covers one T cell receptor beta chain sequence. This specimen belongs to a study of blood T cell repertoires in COVID-19. The data were produced by immunoSEQ multiplex PCR, yet TCRdb's version contains in-frame clones alone and is incomplete. The sample lists about 200,000 clones; 70% to 90% were seen once. Germline V gives CDR1 MNHEY, CDR2 SVGAGI. The CDR3 has 12 residues. V lost 6 bases and J lost 9; bases outside the gene matches: 7. The sequence was collected from a young man who had recovered from COVID-19. Sequenced material: peripheral blood. V is TRBV6-5 and J is TRBJ2-7; 8 bases fit TRBD1. The CDR3 DNA sequence: TGTGCCAGCAGGGCCGGGGACAGGTCGCAGTACTTC. Its translation is CASRAGDRSQYF.